This T cell receptor beta chain is drawn from a study of OX40 agonist ivuxolimab in advanced cancers. Study in general: Those enrolled were 82.7% male, with a mean age of around 58 years and ages from roughly 23 to 79.

With autoimmune disease history or systemic immunosuppression, patients were excluded. The data were produced by immunoSEQ multiplex PCR, yet TCRdb's version contains in-frame clones alone and is incomplete. The sample shows around 60,000 clones, around 84% of them seen only once. Trimming took 5 bases from V and 7 from J; bases not matched to a gene: 11. This CDR3 has 16 amino acids. CDR1 MDHEN and CDR2 SYDVKM come from the germline V gene. Study-wide points: Several nonresponders also turned out to have low normalized T-cell clonal expansion.

This clone was counted once. Its antigen is still unknown. The V and J genes are TRBV28 and TRBJ2-1, with TRBD2 matching over 10 bases. The receptor was isolated from an adult with an advanced solid tumor such as melanoma, head and neck, liver or kidney cancer. Specimen: CD4+ or CD8+ T cells sorted from blood, collected in a trial of the OX40 agonist ivuxolimab. In DNA form, the CDR3 reads TGTGCCAGCAGTGGCTGGGAGCGGGGGGGCAAGAATGAGCAGTTCTTC. It is translated as CASSGWERGGKNEQFF.